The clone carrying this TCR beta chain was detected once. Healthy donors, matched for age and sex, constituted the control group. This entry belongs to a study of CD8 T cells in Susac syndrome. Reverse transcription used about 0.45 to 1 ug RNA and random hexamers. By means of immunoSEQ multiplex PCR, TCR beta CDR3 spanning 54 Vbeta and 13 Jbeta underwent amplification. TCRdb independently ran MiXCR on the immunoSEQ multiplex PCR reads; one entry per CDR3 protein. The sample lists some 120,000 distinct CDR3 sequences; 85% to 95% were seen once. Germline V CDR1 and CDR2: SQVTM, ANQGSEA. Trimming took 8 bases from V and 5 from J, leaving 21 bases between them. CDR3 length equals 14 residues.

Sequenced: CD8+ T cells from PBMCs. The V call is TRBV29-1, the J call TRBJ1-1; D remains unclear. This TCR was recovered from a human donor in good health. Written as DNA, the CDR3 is TGCAGCCTACGATATCCGTCCTCTGGTACTGAAGCTTTCTTT. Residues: CSLRYPSSGTEAFF. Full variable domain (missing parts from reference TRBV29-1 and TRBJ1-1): SAVISQKPSRDICQRGTSLTIQCQVDSQVTMMFWYRQQPGQSLTLIATANQGSEATYESGFVIDKFPISRPNLTFSTLTVSNMSPEDSSIYLCSLRYPSSGTEAFFGQGTRLTVV.